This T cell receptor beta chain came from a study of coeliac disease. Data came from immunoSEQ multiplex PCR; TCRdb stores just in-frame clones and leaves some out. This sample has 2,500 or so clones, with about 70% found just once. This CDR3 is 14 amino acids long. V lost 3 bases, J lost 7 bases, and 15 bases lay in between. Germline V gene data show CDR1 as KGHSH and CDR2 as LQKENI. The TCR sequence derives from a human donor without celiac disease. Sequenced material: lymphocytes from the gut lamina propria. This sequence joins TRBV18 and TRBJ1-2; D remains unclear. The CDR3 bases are TGTGCCAGCTCACCTTCGGATCCCCGGGGTGGCTACACCTTC. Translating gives CASSPSDPRGGYTF.